The next 15 T cell receptor beta chains were all read from a single sample in a study of blood T cell repertoires in COVID-19. Clones were sequenced by immunoSEQ multiplex PCR, and TCRdb holds only the in-frame ones, with some missing. Of hundreds of thousands of clones listed, 85% to 90% were seen once; the top ten hold over 0.7%. The material sequenced was peripheral blood. Receptor source: a man aged 18 to 29 with COVID-19, enrolled during active disease.

The rearrangement uses TRBV7-9 and TRBJ1-1; weak D call: TRBD1 (6 bases). This CDR3 comprises 14 residues. Germline V gene sequence: CDR1 SEHNR, CDR2 FQNEAQ (reference sequence). Trimming took 2 bases from V and 5 from J, leaving 12 bases between them. The CDR3 DNA follows: TGTGCCAGCAGCTTACCAGGGGAAGAGACTGAAGCTTTCTTT. Protein product: CASSLPGEETEAFF. The whole variable domain, filled in from reference TRBV7-9 and TRBJ1-1, reads DTGVSQNPRHKITKRGQNVTFRCDPISEHNRLYWYRQTLGQGPEFLTYFQNEAQLEKSRLLSDRFSAERPKGSFSTLEIQRTEQGDSAMYLCASSLPGEETEAFFGQGTRLTVV.

The CDR3 protein is CARTFGGGQGPNNSPLHF. CDR3 bases: TGTGCCAGAACTTTTGGGGGAGGACAGGGCCCCAATAATTCACCCCTCCACTTT. The rearrangement uses TRBV5-3 and TRBJ1-6, with TRBD1 identical over 8 bases. Being an ORF, TRBV5-3 has a function that is uncertain. V was clipped by 6 bases and J by 5 bases; unmatched bases: 16. This CDR3 spans 18 amino acids.

The chain has TRBV6-2 or TRBV6-3 and TRBJ2-3, with D possibly TRBD2 on 5 matching bases. There are 17 residues in the CDR3. Trimming shortened V by 5 bases and J by 4 bases, and 22 bases separated the two germline ends. The germline V gene encodes CDR1 MNHEY and CDR2 SVGEGT. CDR3 amino acids: CASSRRPLGGGSDTQYF. Written as DNA, the CDR3 is TGTGCCAGCAGTCGCCGCCCCCTAGGAGGTGGGTCAGATACGCAGTATTTT.

The chain links TRBV5-6 to TRBJ2-7; 10 bases fit TRBD2. CDR3 size: 17 residues. With 1 base clipped from V and 3 bases from J, the junction kept 10 bases outside the gene matches. Germline-derived CDR1 and CDR2 are SGHDT and YYEEEE. In DNA, the CDR3 is TGTGCCAGCAGCTTGATGAGTCGCCTAGCGGGAGTCTACGAGCAGTACTTC. This sequence encodes CASSLMSRLAGVYEQYF. Looking up the rest from reference TRBV5-6 and TRBJ2-7 gives the full variable domain: DAGVTQSPTHLIKTRGQQVTLRCSPKSGHDTVSWYQQALGQGPQFIFQYYEEEERQRGNFPDRFSGHQFPNYSSELNVNALLLGDSALYLCASSLMSRLAGVYEQYFGPGTRLTVT.

The rearrangement uses TRBV3-1 (or the pseudogene TRBV3-2) and TRBJ2-5, with no clear D. V was pared by 5 bases and J by 1 base, with 11 bases between. The CDR3 length is 14 residues. The V gene's germline CDR1 is LGHDT and CDR2 YNNKEL (reference sequence). DNA of the CDR3: TGTGCCAGCAGCTTCTACGGTAGCCAAGAGACCCAGTACTTC. Protein sequence: CASSFYGSQETQYF.

The chain is built from TRBV28 and TRBJ2-4, with D maybe TRBD1 (6 bases). CDR1 and CDR2 from the germline V gene are MDHEN and SYDVKM. This CDR3 has 18 amino acids. V was trimmed by 2 bases and J by 1 base, leaving 18 bases between them. Here the CDR3 reads CASSLGYRAPPAKNIQYF. In DNA, the CDR3 is TGTGCCAGCAGTTTAGGGTACAGGGCTCCCCCTGCCAAAAACATTCAGTACTTC. Together with reference TRBV28 and TRBJ2-4, the CDR3 gives the full variable domain: DVKVTQSSRYLVKRTGEKVFLECVQDMDHENMFWYRQDPGLGLRLIYFSYDVKMKEKGDIPEGYSVSREKKERFSLILESASTNQTSMYLCASSLGYRAPPAKNIQYFGAGTRLSVL.

The chain uses TRBV27 and TRBJ2-1; TRBD2 aligns across 15 bases. V was pared by 6 bases and J by 9 bases, with 9 bases of the junction left unmatched. The CDR3 has 16 amino acids. CDR1 and CDR2 (germline): MNHEY, SMNVEV (reference sequence). The DNA of the CDR3 is TGTGCCAGCAGACCAGGACTAGCGGGAGGGCGGGTTGAGCAGTTCTTC. Its protein product is CASRPGLAGGRVEQFF.

The rearrangement links TRBV4-2 to TRBJ2-1, with D maybe TRBD2 (5 bases). Trimming took 4 bases from V and 4 from J, leaving 8 bases between them. The CDR3 consists of 13 residues. CDR1 is LGHNA, CDR2 YNFKEQ, per germline. CDR3 loop: CASSPTTYNEQFF. The CDR3 nucleotides read TGTGCCAGCAGCCCGACTACTTACAATGAGCAGTTCTTC.

This chain joins TRBV19 and TRBJ2-2, with 12 nucleotides matching TRBD2. The CDR3 contains 17 residues. V shed 5 bases, J shed 7 bases, and the junction held 11 bases outside the gene matches. Germline-derived CDR1 and CDR2 are LNHDA and SQIVND (reference sequence). CDR3 in amino acids: CASSVLAGGSGGGELFF. CDR3 DNA: TGTGCCAGTAGTGTACTAGCGGGGGGCTCCGGGGGCGGGGAGCTGTTTTTT.

The genes are TRBV11-2 and TRBJ1-2; D gene ambiguous. Germline V gene lookup returns CDR1 SGHAT and CDR2 FQNNGV. Trimming took off 3 bases at V and 3 bases at J, with 14 bases between the two ends. The CDR3 loop spans 15 amino acids. The DNA of the CDR3 is TGTGCCAGCAGCTTTTGGGCAGAAGCGGACTATGGCTACACCTTC. Translation: CASSFWAEADYGYTF.

The chain employs TRBV5-1 and TRBJ2-5, with D perhaps TRBD2 (6 bases). Trimming removed 4 bases at V and 5 bases at J, with 15 bases between. From germline, CDR1 is SGHRS and CDR2 YFSETQ. The CDR3 consists of 14 residues. CDR3 sequence (DNA): TGCGCCAGCAGCGGCGGTGGAGGGGACGAGACCCAGTACTTC. Amino acid sequence: CASSGGGGDETQYF.

Written as DNA, the CDR3 is TGTGCCAGCAGCTTACAAGGTCAGGGGAGAACAGATACGCAGTATTTT. Encoded protein: CASSLQGQGRTDTQYF. J is TRBJ2-3 and V is TRBV7-2; TRBD1 is a possible D gene (6 bases). Between the trimmed V and J ends, which lost 2 bases and 3 bases, there was a span of 15 bases. The CDR3 extends over 16 amino acids. Germline V gene lookup returns CDR1 SGHTA and CDR2 FQGNSA.

The CDR3 sequence: CASSPGTEQFF. The CDR3 DNA follows: TGCGCCAGCAGCCCAGGCACTGAGCAGTTCTTC. The gene calls are TRBV4-1 and TRBJ2-1; D gene uncertain. The CDR3 length is 11 residues. Trimming left V 4 bases short and J 9 bases short, with 7 bases between. Per germline, CDR1 MGHRA and CDR2 YSYEKL.

This sequence joins TRBV6-1 and TRBJ2-7; tentative D call: TRBD2 (5 bases). Germline assignment: CDR1 MNHNS and CDR2 SASEGT. Deletions cut 2 bases from V and 1 base from J, with 9 bases between. The CDR3 spans 14 residues. CDR3 bases: TGTGCCAGCAGTGAAAATCGGGGTTCCTACGAGCAGTACTTC. It yields the protein CASSENRGSYEQYF.

The chain couples TRBV10-3 to TRBJ1-4, with 8 bases lining up with TRBD1. Germline lookup yields CDR1 ENHRY and CDR2 SYGVKD. The CDR3 has 15 residues. J gave up 8 bases and V 0 bases, and 5 bases lay outside the gene matches. In DNA, the CDR3 is TGTGCCATCAGTGAGTCGGCGGACAGGGCCGAAAAACTGTTTTTT. Protein sequence: CAISESADRAEKLFF.